This entry concerns a single TCR beta chain. Its specificity is unknown. The data stem from a study of CD8 T cells in Susac syndrome. Study-level points and caveats: Regarding the TCR sequencing and HLA analysis, the study admitted that a relatively small number of individuals were involved.

RNA was extracted with the RNeasy kit, and a quantity of roughly 0.5 to 1 ug was reverse transcribed using random hexamers. A multiplex approach, immunoSEQ multiplex PCR, amplified TCR beta CDR3 across 54 Vbeta and 13 Jbeta. TCRdb reprocessed the immunoSEQ multiplex PCR reads with MiXCR, giving one entry per CDR3 protein. The table lists 150,000 to 200,000 distinct CDR3 sequences, about 95% of them singletons, with approximately 0.1% in the top ten. Trimming shortened V by 5 bases and J by 8 bases, and 17 bases separated the two germline ends. CDR3 size: 14 residues. Germline CDR1 and CDR2: MNHEY and SVGAGI. Controls comprised healthy donors matched for age and sex. TEMRA cells underwent FACS enrichment and CD8+ and CD4+ T cells underwent negative isolation.

The chain couples TRBV6-5 to TRBJ2-3; perhaps D is TRBD1 or TRBD2 (5 bases each). Material for sequencing was CD4+ T cells from PBMCs. This receptor was identified in a human donor in good health. The CDR3 protein is CASSAPNRGATQYF. DNA of the CDR3: TGTGCCAGCAGTGCCCCCAATAGAGGGGCTACGCAGTATTTT.